A single TCR beta chain is shown here with its context. The entry originates in a study of CD8 T cells in Susac syndrome. V was clipped by 0 bases and J by 0 bases, with 20 bases between them. Per the germline V gene, CDR1 is SEHNR and CDR2 is FQNEAQ (reference sequence). This CDR3 is built from 19 residues. RNA, at about 0.45 to 1 ug, was reverse transcribed with random hexamers. Coverage of TCR beta CDR3 amplification by immunoSEQ multiplex PCR extended to 54 Vbeta and 13 Jbeta. TCRdb reprocessed the immunoSEQ multiplex PCR reads via MiXCR and lists one record per CDR3 protein. Found here are 150,000 to 200,000 distinct CDR3 sequences, approximately 94% of them singletons; the top ten hold about 0.094%. CD8+ and CD4+ T cells from blood underwent TCR beta sequencing, which was carried out in a high-throughput format.

This clonotype originated in a human donor with multiple sclerosis. J is TRBJ2-5 and V is TRBV7-9; tentative D call: TRBD2 (6 bases). The sample taken for sequencing was CD4+ T cells from PBMCs. CDR3 residues: CASSLAVLTGRWYQETQYF. CDR3 nucleotides: TGTGCCAGCAGCTTAGCGGTCCTTACGGGGAGGTGGTACCAAGAGACCCAGTACTTC.